A single sample gave rise to the 2 T cell receptor beta chains below, sequenced in a study of identical twins. TCRdb passed the 5' RACE reads through MiXCR, listing each CDR3 protein once. The sample yields roughly 630,000 distinct CDR3 sequences, roughly 7.1% seen once. The data were also submitted as part of a second study, on yellow fever vaccine responses in identical twins.

The sample was PBMCs. Receptor source: a woman aged 18-30 years in good health.

This clonotype was counted ten times or more. The V gene is TRBV12-3 or TRBV12-4, the J gene TRBJ1-6, with 8 bases identical to TRBD1. This CDR3 is built from 14 residues. Unmatched junction bases numbered 6, after V lost 5 bases and J lost 9 bases. Here the CDR3 DNA reads TGTGCCAGCAGTCGCGACAGGGGTGGTTCACCCCTCCACTTT. Its protein is CASSRDRGGSPLHF.

V is TRBV19 and J is TRBJ2-7; 13 bases map to TRBD2. Germline V gives CDR1 LNHDA, CDR2 SQIVND (reference sequence). This CDR3 is 15 amino acids long. V was pared by 5 bases and J by 3 bases, with 4 bases of the junction left unmatched. CDR3 in amino acids: CASSLTSGRLYEQYF. CDR3 nucleotides: TGTGCCAGTAGTCTGACTAGCGGGAGGCTCTACGAGCAGTACTTC.